The TCR beta chain described here comes from a study of shared clonotypes between healthy human individuals. Notes on the study in general: The rarefaction results pointed to incomplete sorted-subset sequencing despite large depth.

The CDR3 contains 14 residues. Germline V lookup: CDR1 PRHDT, CDR2 FYEKMQ (reference sequence). V was clipped by 5 bases and J by 4 bases, with 12 bases between them. Naive CD8 cells lacked CD45RO, underwent positive selection for CCR7 and left out terminally differentiated effector memory CD45RA+ cells. Details on this clone: The antigen is not known.

In the sorted-subset replicate PCRs, 150 to 200 ng DNA, some 30,000 T cell genomes, was used. In the authors' workflow: Sequence data from immunoSEQ were junction-only and lacked quality scores; consequently, filtering differed. Measured with immunoSEQ multiplex PCR; TCRdb has only the in-frame clones, and not every one. D and trimming were read from the DNA, whereas the V and J calls and clone size are those reported in that table. This table holds approximately 590,000 clones, 95% to 96% found once. The receptor's source is a woman younger than 45 in good health. The chain links TRBV13 to TRBJ1-5; unclear D gene. The sequencing input was naive CD8+ T cells sorted from blood. The CDR3 region is CASSVGGFNQPQHF. CDR3 DNA sequence: TGTGCCAGCAGCGTGGGAGGGTTTAATCAGCCCCAGCATTTT.